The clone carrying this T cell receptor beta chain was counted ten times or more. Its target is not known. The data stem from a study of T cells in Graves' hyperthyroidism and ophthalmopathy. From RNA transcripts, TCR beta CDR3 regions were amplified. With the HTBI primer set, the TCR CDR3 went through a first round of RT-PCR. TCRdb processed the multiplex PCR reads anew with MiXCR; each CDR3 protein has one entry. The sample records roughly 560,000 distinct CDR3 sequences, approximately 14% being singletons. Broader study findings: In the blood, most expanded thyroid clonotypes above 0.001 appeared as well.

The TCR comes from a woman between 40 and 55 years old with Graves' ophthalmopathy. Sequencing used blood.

The CDR3 here is CASSQGHLAAGGYQETQYF. The CDR3 DNA reads TGTGCCAGCAGCCAGGGGCACTTGGCGGCGGGAGGGTACCAAGAGACCCAGTACTTC. The chain has TRBV14 and TRBJ2-5, with 9 bases that match TRBD2. Germline V gene data show CDR1 as SGHDN and CDR2 as FVKESK. This CDR3 has 19 residues. The J segment lost 0 bases and the V segment lost 3 bases, leaving 14 bases of the junction unmatched.